This TCR beta chain originates from a study of shared clonotypes between healthy human individuals. TCRdb's table, derived via immunoSEQ multiplex PCR, lists solely in-frame clones and lacks some. The sample has 1.6 million or so clones, around 98.5% seen once; the top ten hold roughly 0.35%. On this clone itself: The antigen is undetermined.

The CDR3 runs 13 residues. CDR1 and CDR2 (germline): SGHRS, YFSETQ. V was clipped by 2 bases and J by 9 bases; unmatched bases: 4. Study-wide results and limits: Sampling included only blood; tissue repertoires likely differ. Naive subsets, compared against memory subsets, generally had larger estimated richness values. Large depth notwithstanding, sorted-subset sequencing proved incomplete by rarefaction. It was the few donors that limited the genetic and exposure-history diversity represented.

The sample was naive CD4+ T cells sorted from blood. Subset given: CD45RA+ positively selected. This receptor was taken from a man aged 30 to 39 in good health. The rearrangement uses TRBV5-1 and TRBJ2-1; 8 bases are a match to TRBD2. CDR3 loop: CASSLREGLEQFF. DNA of the CDR3: TGCGCCAGCAGCTTACGGGAGGGCCTTGAGCAGTTCTTC. Full variable domain (remainder filled in from reference TRBV5-1 and TRBJ2-1): KAGVTQTPRYLIKTRGQQVTLSCSPISGHRSVSWYQQTPGQGLQFLFEYFSETQRNKGNFPGRFSGRQFSNSRSEMNVSTLELGDSALYLCASSLREGLEQFFGPGTRLTVL.